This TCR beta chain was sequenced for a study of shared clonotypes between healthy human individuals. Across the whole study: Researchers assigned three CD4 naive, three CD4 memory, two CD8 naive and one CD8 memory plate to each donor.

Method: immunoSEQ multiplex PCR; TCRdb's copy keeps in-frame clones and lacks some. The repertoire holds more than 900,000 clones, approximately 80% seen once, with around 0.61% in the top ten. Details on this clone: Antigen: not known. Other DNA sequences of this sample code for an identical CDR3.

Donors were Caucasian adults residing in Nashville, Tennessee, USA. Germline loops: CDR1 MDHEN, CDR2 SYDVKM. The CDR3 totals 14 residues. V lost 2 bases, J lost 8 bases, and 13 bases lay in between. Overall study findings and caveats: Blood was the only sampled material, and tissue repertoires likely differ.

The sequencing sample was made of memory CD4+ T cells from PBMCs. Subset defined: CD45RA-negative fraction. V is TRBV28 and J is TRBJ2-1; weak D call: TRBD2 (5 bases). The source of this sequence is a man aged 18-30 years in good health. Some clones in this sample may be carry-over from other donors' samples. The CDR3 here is CASSLGGSRDEQFF. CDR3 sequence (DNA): TGTGCCAGCAGTTTAGGTGGGAGTAGGGATGAGCAGTTCTTC.